This T cell receptor (beta chain) emerged from a study of blood T cell repertoires in COVID-19. Across the study: From T cells, B-cell-depleted T cells, or PBMCs came the material, which was cDNA or gDNA.

The count of this clone is one. V shed 5 bases, J shed 4 bases, and the junction held 6 bases outside the gene matches. The CDR3 spans 15 residues. Germline V gene sequence: CDR1 SGHTA, CDR2 FQGTGA. The assay was immunoSEQ multiplex PCR, and TCRdb's table has in-frame clones only and misses some. The sample includes under 450,000 clones, 91% of them seen just once. The sample was PBMCs or T cells enriched from blood (not recorded which). This chain joins TRBV7-3 and TRBJ2-2, with 8 positions matching TRBD2. The source is a woman in her thirties or forties who had been exposed to COVID-19. CDR3 sequence: CASSQTSAATGELFF. The CDR3 nucleotides are TGTGCCAGCAGCCAGACTAGCGCGGCCACCGGGGAGCTGTTTTTT.